The count of the clone carrying this T cell receptor (beta chain) is one. The sample is drawn from a study of CD8 T cells in Susac syndrome. TEMRA cells were FACS-enriched, and CD8+ and CD4+ T cells were isolated negatively. Reverse transcription of roughly 0.45 to 1 ug RNA used random hexamers. One entry per CDR3 protein results from TCRdb running MiXCR on the immunoSEQ multiplex PCR reads. The sample has 100,000 to 150,000 distinct CDR3 sequences, around 80% seen once; the top ten hold more than 0.5%. In germline, CDR1 is SQVTM, CDR2 ANQGSEA. The CDR3 extends over 14 amino acids. Between the trimmed V and J ends, which lost 6 bases and 0 bases, there was a span of 14 bases.

Sequencing was carried out using CD8+ T cells from PBMCs. The receptor was derived from a human donor with multiple sclerosis. This chain connects TRBV29-1 to TRBJ1-1; D may be TRBD1 (6 bases). The CDR3 nucleotides read TGCAGCGTAGCCCTCAGGGGTATGAACACTGAAGCTTTCTTT. Translation gives CSVALRGMNTEAFF.